The 2 T cell receptor beta chains below come from one sample, sequenced in a study of shared clonotypes between healthy human individuals. Measured with immunoSEQ multiplex PCR; TCRdb has only the in-frame clones, and not every one. The table shows over 850,000 clones, with approximately 78% occurring only once. Material: memory CD4+ T cells from PBMCs. Subset noted: CD45RA-negative fraction. The receptor set was obtained from a young man in good health. Some clones in this sample may be carry-over from other donors' samples.

Concerning this clone: A read error may be the cause here, since a much bigger clone is one base away. The chain carries TRBV30 and TRBJ1-1; tentative D call: TRBD1 (5 bases). Germline V gene data show CDR1 as GTSNPN and CDR2 as SVGIG (reference sequence). V lost 5 bases and J lost 4, with 17 bases in between. This CDR3 has 14 amino acids. CDR3 DNA sequence: TGTGCCTGGGGGGACTCGCCGGCGGGCACTGAAGCTTTCTTT. This encodes CAWGDSPAGTEAFF.

This clone was observed a few times. The V and J genes are TRBV29-1 and TRBJ2-1; tentatively, D is TRBD2 (5 bases). CDR3 size: 13 residues. Between the trimmed V and J ends, which lost 4 bases and 4 bases, there was a span of 11 bases. CDR1 and CDR2 (germline): SQVTM, ANQGSEA. CDR3 amino acids: CSVAEVAYNEQFF. CDR3 nucleotide sequence: TGCAGCGTTGCGGAGGTGGCTTACAATGAGCAGTTCTTC.